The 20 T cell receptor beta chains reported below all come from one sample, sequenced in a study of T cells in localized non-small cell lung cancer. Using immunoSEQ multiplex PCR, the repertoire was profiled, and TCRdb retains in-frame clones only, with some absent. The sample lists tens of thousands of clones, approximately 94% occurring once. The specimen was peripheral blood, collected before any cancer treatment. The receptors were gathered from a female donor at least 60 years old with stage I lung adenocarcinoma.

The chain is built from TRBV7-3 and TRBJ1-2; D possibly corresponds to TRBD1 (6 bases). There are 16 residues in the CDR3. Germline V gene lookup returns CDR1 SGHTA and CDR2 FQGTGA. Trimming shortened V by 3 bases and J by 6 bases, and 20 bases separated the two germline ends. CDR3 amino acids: CASSFDASTGIHGYTF. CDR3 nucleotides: TGTGCCAGCAGCTTCGATGCCAGCACAGGGATCCATGGCTACACCTTC. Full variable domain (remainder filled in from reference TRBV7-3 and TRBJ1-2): GAGVSQTPSNKVTEKGKYVELRCDPISGHTALYWYRQSLGQGPEFLIYFQGTGAADDSGLPNDRFFAVRPEGSVSTLKIQRTERGDSAVYLCASSFDASTGIHGYTFGSGTRLTVV.

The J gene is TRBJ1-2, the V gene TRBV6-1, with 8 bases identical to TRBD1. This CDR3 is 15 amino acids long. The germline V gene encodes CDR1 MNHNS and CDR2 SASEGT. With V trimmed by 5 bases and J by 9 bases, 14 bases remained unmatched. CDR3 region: CASSNQDRARLSYTF. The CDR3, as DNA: TGTGCCAGCAGTAACCAGGACAGGGCTCGGTTAAGCTACACCTTC.

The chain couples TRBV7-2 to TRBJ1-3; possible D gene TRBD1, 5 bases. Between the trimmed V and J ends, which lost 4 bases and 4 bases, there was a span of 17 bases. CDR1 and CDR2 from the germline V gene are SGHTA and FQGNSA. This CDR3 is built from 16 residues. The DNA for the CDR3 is TGTGCCAGCAGCTATCTCACAGGTTCAAGAGGAAACACCATATATTTT. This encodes CASSYLTGSRGNTIYF.

The DNA of the CDR3 is TGTGCCTTGGGGCTAGCGGGGTTCACAGATACGCAGTATTTT. Residues: CALGLAGFTDTQYF. This sequence joins TRBV2 and TRBJ2-3, with 9 bases matching TRBD2. The V gene's germline CDR1 is SNHLY and CDR2 FYNNEI. V was clipped by 11 bases and J by 2 bases; unmatched bases: 8. The CDR3 has 14 amino acids.

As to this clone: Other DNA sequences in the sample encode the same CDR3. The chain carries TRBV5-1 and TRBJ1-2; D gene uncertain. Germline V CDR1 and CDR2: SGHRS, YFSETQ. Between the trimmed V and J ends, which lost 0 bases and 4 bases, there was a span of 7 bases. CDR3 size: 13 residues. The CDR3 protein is CASSLEGRYGYTF. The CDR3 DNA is TGCGCCAGCAGCTTGGAAGGTCGCTATGGCTACACCTTC.

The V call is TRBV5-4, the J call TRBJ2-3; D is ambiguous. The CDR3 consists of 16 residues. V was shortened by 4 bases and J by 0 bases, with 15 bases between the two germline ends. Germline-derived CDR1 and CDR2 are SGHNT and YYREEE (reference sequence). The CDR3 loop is CASSPPGKRSTDTQYF. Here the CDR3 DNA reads TGTGCCAGCAGCCCCCCAGGCAAGAGGAGCACAGATACGCAGTATTTT.

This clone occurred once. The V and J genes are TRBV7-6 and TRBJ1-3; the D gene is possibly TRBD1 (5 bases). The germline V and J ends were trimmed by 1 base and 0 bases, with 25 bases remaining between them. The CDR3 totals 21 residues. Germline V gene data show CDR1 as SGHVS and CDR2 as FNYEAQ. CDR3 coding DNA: TGTGCCAGCAGCTTAGAGGTTGAGGGCCAAGGGGCCATCAACTCTGGAAACACCATATATTTT. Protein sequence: CASSLEVEGQGAINSGNTIYF.

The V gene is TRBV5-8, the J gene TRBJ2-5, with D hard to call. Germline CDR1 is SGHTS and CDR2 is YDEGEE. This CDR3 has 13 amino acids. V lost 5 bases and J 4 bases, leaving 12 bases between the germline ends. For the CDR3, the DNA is TGTGCCAGCAGTTCGGATGCATCAGAGACCCAGTACTTC. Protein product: CASSSDASETQYF.

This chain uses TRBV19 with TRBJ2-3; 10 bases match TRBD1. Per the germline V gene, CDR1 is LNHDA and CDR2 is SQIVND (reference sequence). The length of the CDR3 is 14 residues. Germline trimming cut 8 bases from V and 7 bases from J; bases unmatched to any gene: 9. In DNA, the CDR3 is TGTGCCAGTGGGCCGGGACAGGGGACGAATACGCAGTATTTT. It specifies CASGPGQGTNTQYF.

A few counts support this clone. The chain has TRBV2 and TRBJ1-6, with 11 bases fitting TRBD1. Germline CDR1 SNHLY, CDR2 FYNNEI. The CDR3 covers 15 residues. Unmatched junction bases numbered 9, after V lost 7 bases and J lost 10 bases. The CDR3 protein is CASTGAGQGGSPLHF. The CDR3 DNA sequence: TGTGCCAGCACTGGTGCGGGACAGGGGGGCTCACCCCTCCACTTT.

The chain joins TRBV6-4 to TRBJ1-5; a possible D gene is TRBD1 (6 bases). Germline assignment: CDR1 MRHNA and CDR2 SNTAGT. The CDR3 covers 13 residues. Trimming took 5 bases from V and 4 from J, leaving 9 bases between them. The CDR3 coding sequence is TGTGCCAGCAGTCCAAGGGGGAATCAGCCCCAGCATTTT. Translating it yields CASSPRGNQPQHF.

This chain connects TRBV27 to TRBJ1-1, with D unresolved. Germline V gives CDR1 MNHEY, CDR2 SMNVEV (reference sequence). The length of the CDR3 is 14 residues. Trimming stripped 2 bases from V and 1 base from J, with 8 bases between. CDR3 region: CASSLLLGNTEAFF. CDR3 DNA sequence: TGTGCCAGCAGTTTACTCCTGGGGAACACTGAAGCTTTCTTT.

DNA of the CDR3: TGCAGCGTCCGGGGGTCGGGAGGTCAGCCCCAGCATTTT. This encodes CSVRGSGGQPQHF. The chain recombines TRBV29-1 with TRBJ1-5; a possible D gene is TRBD1 (5 bases). Per the germline V gene, CDR1 is SQVTM and CDR2 is ANQGSEA. The CDR3 extends over 13 amino acids. V was trimmed by 6 bases and J by 6 bases, leaving 15 bases between them.

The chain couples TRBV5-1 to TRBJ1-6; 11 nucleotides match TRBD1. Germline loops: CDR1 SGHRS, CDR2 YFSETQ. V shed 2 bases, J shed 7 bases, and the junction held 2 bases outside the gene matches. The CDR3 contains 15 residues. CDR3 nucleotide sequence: TGCGCCAGCAGCTTTGGACAGGGGGCAAATTCACCCCTCCACTTT. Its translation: CASSFGQGANSPLHF.

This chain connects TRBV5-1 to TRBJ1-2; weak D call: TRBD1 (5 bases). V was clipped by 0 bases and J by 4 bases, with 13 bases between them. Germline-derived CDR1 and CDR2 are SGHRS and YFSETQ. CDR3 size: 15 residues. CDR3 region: CASSLGGYPTYGYTF. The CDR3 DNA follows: TGCGCCAGCAGCTTGGGGGGGTATCCTACCTATGGCTACACCTTC.

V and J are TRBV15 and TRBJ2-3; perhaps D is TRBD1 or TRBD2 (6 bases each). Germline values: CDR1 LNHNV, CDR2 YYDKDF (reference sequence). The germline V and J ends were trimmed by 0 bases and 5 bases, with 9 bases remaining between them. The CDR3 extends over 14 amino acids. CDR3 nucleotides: TGTGCCACCAGCAGAGATGGGGGGCGAGATACGCAGTATTTT. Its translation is CATSRDGGRDTQYF. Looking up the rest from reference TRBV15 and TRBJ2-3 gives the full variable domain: DAMVIQNPRYQVTQFGKPVTLSCSQTLNHNVMYWYQQKSSQAPKLLFHYYDKDFNNEADTPDNFQSRRPNTSFCFLDIRSPGLGDTAMYLCATSRDGGRDTQYFGPGTRLTVL.

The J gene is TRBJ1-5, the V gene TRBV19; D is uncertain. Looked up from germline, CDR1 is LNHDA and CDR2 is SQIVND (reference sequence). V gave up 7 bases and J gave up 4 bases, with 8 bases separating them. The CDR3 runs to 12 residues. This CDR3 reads CASKLTNQPQHF. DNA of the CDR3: TGTGCCAGTAAGTTAACAAATCAGCCCCAGCATTTT.

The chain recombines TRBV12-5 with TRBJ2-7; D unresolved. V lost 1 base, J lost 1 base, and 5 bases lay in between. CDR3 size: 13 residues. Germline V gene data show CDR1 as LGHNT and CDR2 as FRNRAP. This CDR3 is CASGLGLSYEQYF. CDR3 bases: TGTGCTAGTGGTTTGGGTCTTTCCTACGAGCAGTACTTC.

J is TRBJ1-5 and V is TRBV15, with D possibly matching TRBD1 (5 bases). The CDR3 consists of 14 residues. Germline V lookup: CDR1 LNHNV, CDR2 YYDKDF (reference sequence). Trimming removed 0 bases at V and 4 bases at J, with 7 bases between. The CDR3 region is CATSREKGNQPQHF. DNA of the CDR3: TGTGCCACCAGCAGAGAAAAGGGGAATCAGCCCCAGCATTTT. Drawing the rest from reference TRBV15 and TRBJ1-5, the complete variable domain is DAMVIQNPRYQVTQFGKPVTLSCSQTLNHNVMYWYQQKSSQAPKLLFHYYDKDFNNEADTPDNFQSRRPNTSFCFLDIRSPGLGDTAMYLCATSREKGNQPQHFGDGTRLSIL.

CDR3 loop: CASSVGGLDYGYTF. CDR3 nucleotides: TGTGCCAGCAGTGTGGGCGGCCTCGACTATGGCTACACCTTC. The chain carries TRBV2 and TRBJ1-2; D is uncertain. The CDR3 sequence is 14 residues long. The V end lost 4 bases, the J end lost 3 bases, and 12 bases lay between the germline ends. Germline CDR1 reads SNHLY; CDR2 reads FYNNEI.